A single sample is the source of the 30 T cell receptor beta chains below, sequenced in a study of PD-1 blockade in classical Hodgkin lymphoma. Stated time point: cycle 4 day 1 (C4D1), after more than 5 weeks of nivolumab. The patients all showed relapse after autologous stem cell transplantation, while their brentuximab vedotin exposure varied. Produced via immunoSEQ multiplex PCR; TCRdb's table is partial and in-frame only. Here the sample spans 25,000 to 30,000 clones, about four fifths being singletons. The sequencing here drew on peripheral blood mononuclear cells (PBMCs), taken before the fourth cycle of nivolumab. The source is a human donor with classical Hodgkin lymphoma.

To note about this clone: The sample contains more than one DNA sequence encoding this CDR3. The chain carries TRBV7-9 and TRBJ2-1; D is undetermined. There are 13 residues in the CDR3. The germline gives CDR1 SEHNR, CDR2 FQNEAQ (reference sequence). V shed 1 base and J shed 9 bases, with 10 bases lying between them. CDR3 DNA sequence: TGTGCCAGCAGCTTAGGGTCGCCGGGTGAGCAGTTCTTC. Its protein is CASSLGSPGEQFF. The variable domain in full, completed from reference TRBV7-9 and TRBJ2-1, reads DTGVSQNPRHKITKRGQNVTFRCDPISEHNRLYWYRQTLGQGPEFLTYFQNEAQLEKSRLLSDRFSAERPKGSFSTLEIQRTEQGDSAMYLCASSLGSPGEQFFGPGTRLTVL.

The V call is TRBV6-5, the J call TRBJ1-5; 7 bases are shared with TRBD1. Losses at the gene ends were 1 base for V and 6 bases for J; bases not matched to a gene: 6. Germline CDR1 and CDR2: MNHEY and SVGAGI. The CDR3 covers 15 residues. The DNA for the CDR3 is TGTGCCAGCAGTTACTATGGACAGGCGGTTCAGCCCCAGCATTTT. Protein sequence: CASSYYGQAVQPQHF.

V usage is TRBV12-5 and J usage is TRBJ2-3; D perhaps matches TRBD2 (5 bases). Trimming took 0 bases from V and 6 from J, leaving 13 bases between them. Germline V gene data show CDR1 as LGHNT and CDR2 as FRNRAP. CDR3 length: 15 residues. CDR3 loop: CASGLVAREYDTQYF. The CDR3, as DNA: TGTGCTAGTGGTTTGGTAGCACGGGAATATGATACGCAGTATTTT.

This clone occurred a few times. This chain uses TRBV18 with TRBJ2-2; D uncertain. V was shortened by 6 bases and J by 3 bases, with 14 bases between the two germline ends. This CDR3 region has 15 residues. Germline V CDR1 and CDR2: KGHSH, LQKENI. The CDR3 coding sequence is TGTGCCAGCTCCGGGCCCCTCGCCGACACCGGGGAGCTGTTTTTT. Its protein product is CASSGPLADTGELFF.

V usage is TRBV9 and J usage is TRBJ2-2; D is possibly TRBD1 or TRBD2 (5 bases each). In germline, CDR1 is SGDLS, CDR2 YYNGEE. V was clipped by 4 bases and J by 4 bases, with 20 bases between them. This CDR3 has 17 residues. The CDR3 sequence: CASSLSAGPQGTGELFF. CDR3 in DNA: TGTGCCAGCAGCCTTTCGGCGGGCCCTCAGGGCACCGGGGAGCTGTTTTTT.

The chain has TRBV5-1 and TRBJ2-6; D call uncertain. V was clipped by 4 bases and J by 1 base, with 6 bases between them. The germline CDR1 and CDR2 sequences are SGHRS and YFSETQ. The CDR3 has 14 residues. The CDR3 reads CASSQPSGANVLTF. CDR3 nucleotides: TGCGCCAGCAGCCAGCCGTCTGGGGCCAACGTCCTGACTTTC.

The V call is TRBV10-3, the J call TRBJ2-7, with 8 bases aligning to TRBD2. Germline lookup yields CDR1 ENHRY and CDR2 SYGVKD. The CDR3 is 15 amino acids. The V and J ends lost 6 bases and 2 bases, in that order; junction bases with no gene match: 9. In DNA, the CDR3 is TGTGCCATCAGCGTTAAAGCGGGAGTGGCCTACGAGCAGTACTTC. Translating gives CAISVKAGVAYEQYF.

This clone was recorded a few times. CDR3 in amino acids: CASSVVVGDTQYF. CDR3 coding DNA: TGTGCCAGCAGCGTAGTGGTGGGAGATACGCAGTATTTT. The chain combines TRBV9 with TRBJ2-3, with D unresolved. The CDR3 runs 13 residues. Looked up from germline, CDR1 is SGDLS and CDR2 is YYNGEE. The V end was cut by 0 bases, the J end by 5 bases, with 7 bases between.

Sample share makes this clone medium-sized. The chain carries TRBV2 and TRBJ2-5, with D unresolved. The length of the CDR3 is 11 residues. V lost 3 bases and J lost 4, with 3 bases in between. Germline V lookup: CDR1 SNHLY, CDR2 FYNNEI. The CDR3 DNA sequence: TGTGCCAGCAGTGAGTTAGAGACCCAGTACTTC. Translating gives CASSELETQYF.

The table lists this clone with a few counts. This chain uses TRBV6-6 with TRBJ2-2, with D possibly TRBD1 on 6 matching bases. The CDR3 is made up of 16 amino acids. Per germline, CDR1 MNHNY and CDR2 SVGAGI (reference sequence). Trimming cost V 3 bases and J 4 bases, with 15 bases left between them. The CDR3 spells CASSYSALGATGELFF. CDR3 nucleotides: TGTGCCAGCAGTTATTCGGCATTGGGGGCCACCGGGGAGCTGTTTTTT.

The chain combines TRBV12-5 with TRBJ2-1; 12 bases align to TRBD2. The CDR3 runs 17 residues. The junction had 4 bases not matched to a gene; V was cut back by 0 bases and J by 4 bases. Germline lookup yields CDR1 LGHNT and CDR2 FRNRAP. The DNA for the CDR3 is TGTGCTAGTGGTTTGGTAACGACTAGCGGGAGTTACAATGAGCAGTTCTTC. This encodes CASGLVTTSGSYNEQFF.

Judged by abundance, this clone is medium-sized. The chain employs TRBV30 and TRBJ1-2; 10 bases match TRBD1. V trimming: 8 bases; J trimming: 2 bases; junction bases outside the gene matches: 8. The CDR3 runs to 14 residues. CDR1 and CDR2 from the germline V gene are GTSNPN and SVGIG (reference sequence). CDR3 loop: CAGWRQGANYGYTF. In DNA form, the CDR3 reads TGTGCCGGGTGGAGACAGGGGGCCAACTATGGCTACACCTTC.

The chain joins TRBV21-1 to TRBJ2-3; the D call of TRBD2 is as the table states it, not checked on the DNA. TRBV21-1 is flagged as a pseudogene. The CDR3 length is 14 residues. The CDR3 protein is CASSKGPGSDTQYF. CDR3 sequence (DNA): TGTGCCAGCAGCAAAGGCCCGGGATCAGATACGCAGTATTTT.

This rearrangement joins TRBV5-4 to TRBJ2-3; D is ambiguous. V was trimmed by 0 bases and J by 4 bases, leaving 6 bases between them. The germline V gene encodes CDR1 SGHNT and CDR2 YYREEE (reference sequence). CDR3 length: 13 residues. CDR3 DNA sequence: TGTGCCAGCAGCTTGGCTGGGTCAGATACGCAGTATTTT. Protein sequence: CASSLAGSDTQYF.

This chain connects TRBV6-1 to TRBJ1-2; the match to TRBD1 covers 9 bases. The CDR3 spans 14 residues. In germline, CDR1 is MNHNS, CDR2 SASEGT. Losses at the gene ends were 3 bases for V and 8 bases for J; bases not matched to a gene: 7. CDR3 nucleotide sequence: TGTGCCAGCAGTGAGCTAGACAGGGGGTACGGCTACACCTTC. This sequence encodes CASSELDRGYGYTF.

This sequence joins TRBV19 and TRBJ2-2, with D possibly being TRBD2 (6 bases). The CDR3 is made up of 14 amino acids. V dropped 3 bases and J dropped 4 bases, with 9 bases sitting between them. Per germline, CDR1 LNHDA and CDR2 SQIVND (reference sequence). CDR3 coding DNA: TGTGCCAGTAGTATTGCGGGATTCACCGGGGAGCTGTTTTTT. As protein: CASSIAGFTGELFF.

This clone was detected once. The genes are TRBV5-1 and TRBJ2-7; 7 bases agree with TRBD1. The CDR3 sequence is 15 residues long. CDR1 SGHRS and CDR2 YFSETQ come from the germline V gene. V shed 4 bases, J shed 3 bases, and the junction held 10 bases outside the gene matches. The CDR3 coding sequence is TGCGCCAGCAGCCCGGGGACAGCCAAAGGCTACGAGCAGTACTTC. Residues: CASSPGTAKGYEQYF.

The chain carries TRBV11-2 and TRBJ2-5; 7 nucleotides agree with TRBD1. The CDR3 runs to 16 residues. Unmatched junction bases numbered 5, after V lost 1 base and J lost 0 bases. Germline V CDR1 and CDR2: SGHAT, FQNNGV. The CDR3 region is CASSLVGQAYQETQYF. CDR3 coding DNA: TGTGCCAGCAGCTTAGTCGGACAGGCGTACCAAGAGACCCAGTACTTC.

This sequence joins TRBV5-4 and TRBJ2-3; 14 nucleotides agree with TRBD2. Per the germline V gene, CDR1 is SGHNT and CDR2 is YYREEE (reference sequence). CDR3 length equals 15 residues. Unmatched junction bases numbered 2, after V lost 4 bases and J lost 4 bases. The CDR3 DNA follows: TGTGCCAGCAGCAAGGGACTAGCGGGAGCAGATACGCAGTATTTT. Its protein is CASSKGLAGADTQYF.

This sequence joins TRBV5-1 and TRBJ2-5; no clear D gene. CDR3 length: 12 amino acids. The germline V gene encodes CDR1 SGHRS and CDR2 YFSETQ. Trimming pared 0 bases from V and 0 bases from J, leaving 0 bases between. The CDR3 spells CASSLDQETQYF. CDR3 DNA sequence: TGCGCCAGCAGCTTGGACCAAGAGACCCAGTACTTC.

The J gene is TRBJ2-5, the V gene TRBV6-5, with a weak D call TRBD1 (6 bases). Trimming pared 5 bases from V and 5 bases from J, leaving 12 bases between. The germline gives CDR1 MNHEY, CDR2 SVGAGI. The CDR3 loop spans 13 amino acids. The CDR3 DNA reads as TGTGCCAGCAGTGAGCAGGGGCGGGAGACCCAGTACTTC. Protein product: CASSEQGRETQYF.

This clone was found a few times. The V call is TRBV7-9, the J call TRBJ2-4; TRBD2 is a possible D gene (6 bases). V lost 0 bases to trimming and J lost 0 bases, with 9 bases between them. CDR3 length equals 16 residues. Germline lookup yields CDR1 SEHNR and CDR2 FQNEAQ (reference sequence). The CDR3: CASSLAGGVAKNIQYF. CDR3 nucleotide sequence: TGTGCCAGCAGCTTAGCGGGAGGAGTAGCCAAAAACATTCAGTACTTC.

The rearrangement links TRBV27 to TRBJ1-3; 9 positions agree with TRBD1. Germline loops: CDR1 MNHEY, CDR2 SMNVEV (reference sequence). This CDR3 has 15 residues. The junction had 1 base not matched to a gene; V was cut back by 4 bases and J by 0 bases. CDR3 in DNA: TGTGCCAGCAGTTGGACAGGGGACTCTGGAAACACCATATATTTT. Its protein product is CASSWTGDSGNTIYF.

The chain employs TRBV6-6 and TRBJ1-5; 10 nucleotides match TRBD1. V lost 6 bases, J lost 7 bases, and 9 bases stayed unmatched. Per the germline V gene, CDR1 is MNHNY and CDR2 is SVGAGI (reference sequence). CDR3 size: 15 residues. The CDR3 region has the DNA TGTGCCAGCAGGTTCGGGACAGGGGTTAACCAGCCCCAGCATTTT. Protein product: CASRFGTGVNQPQHF.

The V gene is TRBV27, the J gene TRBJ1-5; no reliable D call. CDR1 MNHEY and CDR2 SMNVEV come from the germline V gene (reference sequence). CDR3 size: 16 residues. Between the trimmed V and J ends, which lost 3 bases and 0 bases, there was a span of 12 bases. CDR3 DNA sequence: TGTGCCAGCAGTTTCTCATTCAGATATAGCAATCAGCCCCAGCATTTT. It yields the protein CASSFSFRYSNQPQHF.

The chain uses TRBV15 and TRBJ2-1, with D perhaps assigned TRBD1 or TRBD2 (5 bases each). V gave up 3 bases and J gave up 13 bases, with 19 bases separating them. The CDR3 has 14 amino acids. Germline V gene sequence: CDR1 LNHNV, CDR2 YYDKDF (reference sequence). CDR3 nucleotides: TGTGCCACCAGCAGTGACGCCTGGGGGTCGCCCCAGTTCTTC. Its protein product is CATSSDAWGSPQFF.

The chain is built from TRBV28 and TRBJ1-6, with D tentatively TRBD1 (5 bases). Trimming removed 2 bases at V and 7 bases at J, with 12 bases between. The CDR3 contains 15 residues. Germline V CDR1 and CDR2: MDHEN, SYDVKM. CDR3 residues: CASSLRQSQNSPLHF. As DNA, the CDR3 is TGTGCCAGCAGTTTACGACAGTCGCAAAATTCACCCCTCCACTTT.

The CDR3 sequence: CASSLGLGGAPWVTGELFF. CDR3 DNA sequence: TGTGCCAGCAGCTTGGGTTTAGGGGGCGCCCCTTGGGTGACCGGGGAGCTGTTTTTT. The chain recombines TRBV5-5 with TRBJ2-2; 7 nucleotides line up with TRBD1. This CDR3 spans 19 amino acids. Germline lookup yields CDR1 SGHKS and CDR2 YYEKEE (reference sequence). V dropped 0 bases and J dropped 5; count of bases not matched to a gene: 16. The whole variable domain, filled in from reference TRBV5-5 and TRBJ2-2, reads DAGVTQSPTHLIKTRGQQVTLRCSPISGHKSVSWYQQVLGQGPQFIFQYYEKEERGRGNFPDRFSARQFPNYSSELNVNALLLGDSALYLCASSLGLGGAPWVTGELFFGEGSRLTVL.

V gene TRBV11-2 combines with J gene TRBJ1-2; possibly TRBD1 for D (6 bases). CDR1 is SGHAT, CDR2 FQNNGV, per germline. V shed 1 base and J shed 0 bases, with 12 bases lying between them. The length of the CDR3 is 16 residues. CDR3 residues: CASSLVGDIPNYGYTF. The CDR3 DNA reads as TGTGCCAGCAGCTTAGTGGGGGACATACCTAACTATGGCTACACCTTC. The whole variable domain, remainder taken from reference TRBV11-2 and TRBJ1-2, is EAGVAQSPRYKIIEKRQSVAFWCNPISGHATLYWYQQILGQGPKLLIQFQNNGVVDDSQLPKDRFSAERLKGVDSTLKIQPAKLEDSAVYLCASSLVGDIPNYGYTFGSGTRLTVV.

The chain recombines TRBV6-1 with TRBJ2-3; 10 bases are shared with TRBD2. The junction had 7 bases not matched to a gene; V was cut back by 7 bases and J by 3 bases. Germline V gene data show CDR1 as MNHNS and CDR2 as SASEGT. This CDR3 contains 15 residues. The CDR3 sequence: CASNSGRRETDTQYF. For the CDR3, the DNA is TGTGCCAGCAATAGCGGGAGGAGGGAGACAGATACGCAGTATTTT.